The 28 T cell receptor beta chains below all came from one sample that was sequenced in a study of blood T cell repertoires in COVID-19. The data were produced by immunoSEQ multiplex PCR, yet TCRdb's version contains in-frame clones alone and is incomplete. Of a few hundred thousand clones listed, around 87% are singletons. The specimen sequenced was PBMCs or T cells enriched from blood (not recorded which). The receptors derive from a man aged 25 to 40 who had recovered from COVID-19.

The chain employs TRBV30 and TRBJ1-3; no definite D call. Germline values: CDR1 GTSNPN, CDR2 SVGIG (reference sequence). This CDR3 spans 13 amino acids. Trimming stripped 3 bases from V and 3 bases from J, with 9 bases between. In DNA, the CDR3 is TGTGCCTGGAGCCGGGTGCGTGGAAACACCATATATTTT. Amino acids: CAWSRVRGNTIYF.

This clone was picked up one time. The chain recombines TRBV29-1 with TRBJ1-2; possible D gene TRBD1, 5 bases. V gave up 1 base and J gave up 3 bases, with 15 bases separating them. The CDR3 length is 15 residues. Germline-derived CDR1 and CDR2 are SQVTM and ANQGSEA. The CDR3 reads CSVEGGEGPYYGYTF. The CDR3 nucleotides are TGCAGCGTTGAAGGAGGGGAGGGACCTTACTATGGCTACACCTTC.

The CDR3 DNA reads TGCGCCAGCAGCCAAGATGGGGCAGGGGGGGAAAAACTGTTTTTT. Translated, it gives CASSQDGAGGEKLFF. The chain recombines TRBV4-3 with TRBJ1-4, with 7 bases lining up with TRBD1. The CDR3 runs 15 residues. Per germline, CDR1 LGHNA and CDR2 YSLEER. V lost 0 bases to trimming and J lost 8 bases; unmatched junction nucleotides: 6.

This chain joins TRBV4-3 and TRBJ2-1, with a weak D call TRBD1 (6 bases). CDR3 size: 15 residues. Germline V gives CDR1 LGHNA, CDR2 YSLEER. The germline V and J ends were trimmed by 1 base and 9 bases, with 16 bases remaining between them. CDR3: CASSQGYRAGGEQFF. CDR3 nucleotides: TGCGCCAGCAGCCAAGGGTACAGGGCCGGAGGTGAGCAGTTCTTC.

V usage is TRBV7-2 and J usage is TRBJ1-4, with D possibly being TRBD1 (5 bases). CDR3 size: 13 residues. With 4 bases removed from V and 6 bases from J, the gap between germline ends came to 9 bases. The V gene's germline CDR1 is SGHTA and CDR2 FQGNSA. CDR3 in DNA: TGTGCCAGCAGCTCTCAGGGCTATGAAAAACTGTTTTTT. It codes for CASSSQGYEKLFF.

The chain joins TRBV7-9 to TRBJ2-7; no firm D call. This CDR3 has 13 amino acids. Germline V CDR1 and CDR2: SEHNR, FQNEAQ (reference sequence). The ends were cut back, 5 bases at V and 3 bases at J, with 11 bases in the middle. CDR3 loop: CASSPGSYYEQYF. CDR3 in DNA: TGTGCCAGCAGCCCCGGGTCGTACTACGAGCAGTACTTC.

The V call is TRBV15, the J call TRBJ1-5; TRBD1 might be the D (5 bases). V lost 2 bases, J lost 1 base, and 9 bases lay in between. The CDR3 is 15 residues long. The germline gives CDR1 LNHNV, CDR2 YYDKDF (reference sequence). The CDR3 sequence is CATSRMTVSNQPQHF. The DNA of the CDR3 is TGTGCCACCAGCAGAATGACAGTAAGCAATCAGCCCCAGCATTTT.

The chain carries TRBV9 and TRBJ2-1, with 12 bases aligning to TRBD1. The CDR3 is 17 amino acids. The J segment lost 7 bases and the V segment lost 0 bases, leaving 8 bases of the junction unmatched. In germline, CDR1 is SGDLS, CDR2 YYNGEE. The CDR3 DNA is TGTGCCAGCAGCGTAGCGGGGACAGGGGGCGCGGGGAATGAGCAGTTCTTC. It yields the protein CASSVAGTGGAGNEQFF.

This sequence joins TRBV5-1 and TRBJ2-5, with 9 bases fitting TRBD1. In germline, CDR1 is SGHRS, CDR2 YFSETQ. The J segment lost 1 base and the V segment lost 2 bases, leaving 12 bases of the junction unmatched. The CDR3 loop spans 18 amino acids. CDR3 bases: TGCGCCAGCAGCTTTTGGGGTCCGGGACAGGGTTTCCAAGAGACCCAGTACTTC. Amino acids: CASSFWGPGQGFQETQYF.

The chain has TRBV7-9 and TRBJ2-3, with D perhaps TRBD2 (6 bases). In germline, CDR1 is SEHNR, CDR2 FQNEAQ (reference sequence). The CDR3 totals 18 residues. The germline V and J ends were trimmed by 4 bases and 0 bases, with 20 bases remaining between them. CDR3 loop: CASSSPGVAGPSTDTQYF. The CDR3 bases are TGTGCCAGCAGCTCCCCCGGGGTCGCGGGGCCTAGCACAGATACGCAGTATTTT.

This rearrangement joins TRBV18 to TRBJ2-1, with no clear D. V lost 9 bases and J lost 5, with 14 bases in between. The germline V gene has CDR1 KGHSH and CDR2 LQKENI. The length of the CDR3 is 13 residues. For the CDR3, the DNA is TGTGCCAGTCAACCTGGGCAGCACAATGAGCAGTTCTTC. Translation: CASQPGQHNEQFF. Full variable domain (missing parts from reference TRBV18 and TRBJ2-1): NAGVMQNPRHLVRRRGQEARLRCSPMKGHSHVYWYRQLPEEGLKFMVYLQKENIIDESGMPKERFSAEFPKEGPSILRIQQVVRGDSAAYFCASQPGQHNEQFFGPGTRLTVL.

This chain uses TRBV12-3 or TRBV12-4 with TRBJ2-5, with D perhaps TRBD1 (7 bases). V was pared by 6 bases and J by 5 bases, with 13 bases between. This CDR3 is 13 amino acids long. The CDR3 DNA reads as TGTGCCAGCAGGATACAGGGGACTGAGACCCAGTACTTC. Translation: CASRIQGTETQYF.

The J gene is TRBJ1-6, the V gene TRBV3-1 (or the pseudogene TRBV3-2); TRBD1 is a possible D gene (6 bases). Germline CDR1 LGHDT, CDR2 YNNKEL (reference sequence). This CDR3 region has 16 residues. Trimming stripped 6 bases from V and 9 bases from J, with 21 bases between. The CDR3 nucleotides are TGTGCCAGCAGGCGCGCAGCAATGGGGGGGGCTTCACCCCTCCACTTT. This sequence encodes CASRRAAMGGASPLHF.

V usage is TRBV10-3 and J usage is TRBJ2-2, with a possible D match to TRBD1 (6 bases). The germline CDR1 and CDR2 sequences are ENHRY and SYGVKD. This CDR3 contains 15 residues. Trimming shortened V by 3 bases and J by 2 bases, and 10 bases separated the two germline ends. CDR3 sequence: CAISDGRGNTGELFF. CDR3 in DNA: TGTGCCATCAGTGACGGCAGGGGTAACACCGGGGAGCTGTTTTTT.

The chain combines TRBV28 with TRBJ1-4; D remains ambiguous. Trimming removed 2 bases from V and 1 base from J, with 8 bases in between. CDR1 is MDHEN, CDR2 SYDVKM, per germline. There are 15 residues in the CDR3. The CDR3 spells CASSLIRGTNEKLFF. The DNA for the CDR3 is TGTGCCAGCAGTTTAATCCGGGGAACTAATGAAAAACTGTTTTTT. Together with reference TRBV28 and TRBJ1-4, the CDR3 gives the full variable domain: DVKVTQSSRYLVKRTGEKVFLECVQDMDHENMFWYRQDPGLGLRLIYFSYDVKMKEKGDIPEGYSVSREKKERFSLILESASTNQTSMYLCASSLIRGTNEKLFFGSGTQLSVL.

The chain joins TRBV10-3 to TRBJ1-1; D is unresolved. Germline lookup yields CDR1 ENHRY and CDR2 SYGVKD. Trimming removed 0 bases at V and 3 bases at J, with 11 bases between. The CDR3 sequence is 15 residues long. The DNA of the CDR3 is TGTGCCATCAGTGAGTCGAGGCGAACGGACACTGAAGCTTTCTTT. It specifies CAISESRRTDTEAFF.

This clone was found once. V and J are TRBV5-8 and TRBJ2-7; tentative D call: TRBD2 (6 bases). The germline V and J ends were trimmed by 4 bases and 4 bases, with 15 bases remaining between them. The CDR3 has 14 amino acids. Per germline, CDR1 SGHTS and CDR2 YDEGEE. For the CDR3, the DNA is TGTGCCAGCAGCCCCGGGAGAGAAGATTACGAGCAGTACTTC. Translation gives CASSPGREDYEQYF.

This clone came up once. The V and J genes are TRBV10-2 and TRBJ2-1; weak D call: TRBD2 (5 bases). V lost 4 bases and J 7 bases, leaving 5 bases between the germline ends. The CDR3 runs 11 residues. Germline CDR1 and CDR2: WSHSY and SAAADI. The CDR3 DNA reads as TGCGCCAGCAGTGGGGAGAATGAGCAGTTCTTC. Encoded protein: CASSGENEQFF.

The chain carries TRBV7-9 and TRBJ2-7, with 8 positions matching TRBD1. This CDR3 region has 12 residues. Germline V lookup: CDR1 SEHNR, CDR2 FQNEAQ (reference sequence). J gave up 5 bases and V 8 bases, and 5 bases lay outside the gene matches. The CDR3 coding sequence is TGTGCCAGCCGGGACAGGTACGACGAGCAGTACTTC. Translated, it gives CASRDRYDEQYF.

The gene calls are TRBV5-3 and TRBJ2-2; TRBD2 matches at 13 bases. TRBV5-3 has ORF status, its function being uncertain. Trimming at V came to 2 bases and at J to 7 bases, leaving 5 bases not matched to a gene. This CDR3 has 16 amino acids. CDR3 sequence: CARSFRTSGGGGELFF. The CDR3 DNA reads as TGTGCCAGAAGCTTTCGTACTAGCGGGGGGGGCGGGGAGCTGTTTTTT.

The chain is built from TRBV10-3 and TRBJ2-7; tentatively, D is TRBD1 (5 bases). Per the germline V gene, CDR1 is ENHRY and CDR2 is SYGVKD. The CDR3 runs 13 residues. With 2 bases removed from V and 2 bases from J, the gap between germline ends came to 7 bases. CDR3: CAISEGAAYEQYF. CDR3 coding DNA: TGTGCCATCAGTGAGGGGGCAGCCTACGAGCAGTACTTC.

The chain links TRBV11-2 to TRBJ2-7, with D unresolved. This CDR3 comprises 13 residues. Germline CDR1 is SGHAT and CDR2 is FQNNGV. V was shortened by 0 bases and J by 3 bases, with 6 bases between the two germline ends. As DNA, the CDR3 is TGTGCCAGCAGCTTAGATCCCCACTACGAGCAGTACTTC. Translated: CASSLDPHYEQYF. The full variable domain, with the rest looked up from reference TRBV11-2 and TRBJ2-7, is EAGVAQSPRYKIIEKRQSVAFWCNPISGHATLYWYQQILGQGPKLLIQFQNNGVVDDSQLPKDRFSAERLKGVDSTLKIQPAKLEDSAVYLCASSLDPHYEQYFGPGTRLTVT.

V usage is TRBV30 and J usage is TRBJ1-2, with unresolved D. The germline V gene encodes CDR1 GTSNPN and CDR2 SVGIG (reference sequence). The CDR3 has 15 amino acids. The V end was cut by 4 bases, the J end by 0 bases, with 15 bases between. CDR3 bases: TGTGCCTGGACCTTCGGCGGTACCTCTAACTATGGCTACACCTTC. Its protein product is CAWTFGGTSNYGYTF.

This clone was found a few times. This sequence joins TRBV27 and TRBJ1-1; 7 nucleotides line up with TRBD1. With 3 bases clipped from V and 5 bases from J, the junction kept 6 bases outside the gene matches. There are 14 residues in the CDR3. Looked up from germline, CDR1 is MNHEY and CDR2 is SMNVEV (reference sequence). The CDR3 loop is CASSFYRGFTEAFF. In DNA, the CDR3 is TGTGCCAGCAGTTTCTACAGGGGTTTTACTGAAGCTTTCTTT.

This clone came up once. The chain carries TRBV6-4 and TRBJ1-2; D not certain. The V end lost 2 bases, the J end lost 4 bases, and 5 bases lay between the germline ends. The CDR3 loop spans 12 amino acids. Germline V gene sequence: CDR1 MRHNA, CDR2 SNTAGT. CDR3: CASSDGPYGYTF. The CDR3 region has the DNA TGTGCCAGCAGTGACGGGCCCTATGGCTACACCTTC.

The chain employs TRBV5-4 and TRBJ1-6; D ambiguous. This CDR3 region has 12 residues. Germline V gene data show CDR1 as SGHNT and CDR2 as YYREEE (reference sequence). Deletions cut 7 bases from V and 7 bases from J, with 9 bases between. In DNA, the CDR3 is TGTGCCAGCTCAGAGCGGAATTCACCCCTCCACTTT. Translating gives CASSERNSPLHF.

The chain couples TRBV6-1 to TRBJ1-3, with TRBD1 identical over 7 bases. CDR1 and CDR2 (germline): MNHNS, SASEGT. V lost 4 bases, J lost 0 bases, and 6 bases stayed unmatched. The CDR3 extends over 16 amino acids. The CDR3 region has the DNA TGTGCCAGCAGTGGATGGGGACAGACCTCTGGAAACACCATATATTTT. Translated, it gives CASSGWGQTSGNTIYF.

This chain connects TRBV12-3 or TRBV12-4 to TRBJ1-2; D ambiguous. This CDR3 spans 13 amino acids. The V end lost 3 bases, the J end lost 4 bases, and 9 bases lay between the germline ends. CDR3 sequence reads: CASSFGETYGYTF. The DNA of the CDR3 is TGTGCCAGCAGTTTTGGGGAGACCTATGGCTACACCTTC.